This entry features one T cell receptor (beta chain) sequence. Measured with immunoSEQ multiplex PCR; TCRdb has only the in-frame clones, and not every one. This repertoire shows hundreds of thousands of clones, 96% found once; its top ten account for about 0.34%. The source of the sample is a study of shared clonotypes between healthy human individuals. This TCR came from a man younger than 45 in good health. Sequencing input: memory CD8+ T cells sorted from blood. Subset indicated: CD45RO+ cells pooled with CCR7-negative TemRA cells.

CDR3 DNA: TGCAACCAATATCAGAGGTCATATTTT. Translation gives CNQYQRSYF. The rearrangement links TRBV29-1 to TRBJ1-3, with D unclear. Germline CDR1 is SQVTM and CDR2 is ANQGSEA. CDR3 size: 9 residues.